Many counts were recorded for the clone carrying this TCR beta chain. Trimming shortened V by 6 bases and J by 3 bases, and 12 bases separated the two germline ends. This CDR3 has 14 amino acids. Per the germline V gene, CDR1 is ENHRY and CDR2 is SYGVKD. TCRdb used MiXCR to reprocess the 5' RACE reads, holding one entry per CDR3 protein. The sample includes fewer than 85,000 distinct CDR3 sequences, 17% of them seen just once. This sample was included in a study of neurological immune-mediated disorders. The sample consisted of PBMCs. The TCR comes from a woman in her thirties or forties in good health. The chain combines TRBV10-3 with TRBJ1-5; the D gene is possibly TRBD1 (6 bases). In nucleotides, the CDR3 is TGTGCCATCAGCGAACAGGGCCCCAATCAGCCCCAGCATTTT. Protein sequence: CAISEQGPNQPQHF.